This T cell receptor beta chain was sequenced in a study of T-cell reconstitution after alpha-beta-depleted transplantation in children. Study-level points and caveats: Newly generated T cells supplied most T-cell counts and diversity one year post-transplant. Reportedly, roughly two months post-transplant, alpha-beta T cells arose from several hundred expanded graft clones.

TCRbeta library preparation incorporated unique molecular identifiers. TCRdb analysed the PCR reads with MiXCR anew, one entry per CDR3 protein. The sample has some 600,000 distinct CDR3 sequences; approximately 13% are singletons. J lost 0 bases, V lost 5 bases, and 9 bases had no gene match. The CDR3 extends over 17 amino acids. Germline assignment: CDR1 SGHTA and CDR2 FQGNSA. This clonotype was counted only a few times. The antigen is undetermined. The chain carries TRBV7-2 and TRBJ1-3; 8 bases are shared with TRBD1. This sample comprised PBMCs, mostly from graft donor cells, obtained 360 days after TCRalphabeta/CD19-depleted stem cell transplant. The receptor was isolated from a male patient aged 5 to 17 who had a stem cell transplant for acute myeloid leukemia, so the T cells may come from the graft donor. CDR3 residues: CASSPVTGVFSGNTIYF. CDR3 DNA sequence: TGTGCCAGCAGCCCGGTGACAGGGGTGTTCTCTGGAAACACCATATATTTT.